The 20 T cell receptor beta chains reported below all come from one sample, sequenced in a study of human T cells and chemical hapten exposure. The time point was: patch test 2, 6 weeks after DPC sensitization. Stated treatment: therapeutic diphenylcyclopropenone sensitization with weekly scalp DPC. Using its own MiXCR run on the RACE reads, TCRdb lists one record per CDR3 protein. In the table there are under 450,000 distinct CDR3 sequences, roughly 6.3% of which are singletons. The input for sequencing was whole blood, taken in connection with sensitization to the hapten diphenylcyclopropenone (DPC). These receptors were obtained from a woman aged 18-29 years with alopecia areata. Some clones in this sample may be carry-over from other donors' samples.

This clonotype was seen a few times. The chain uses TRBV3-1 and TRBJ2-5; no clear D. Germline V gene data show CDR1 as LGHDT and CDR2 as YNNKEL (reference sequence). The CDR3 is made up of 16 amino acids. Deletions cut 1 base from V and 1 base from J, with 13 bases between. Here the CDR3 reads CASSQVVSTRQETQYF. The CDR3 DNA reads TGTGCCAGCAGCCAAGTAGTGTCGACCCGCCAAGAGACCCAGTACTTC.

V is TRBV6-2 or TRBV6-3 and J is TRBJ2-6; D remains ambiguous. The germline gives CDR1 MNHEY, CDR2 SVGEGT. CDR3 length: 12 residues. Trimming left V 7 bases short and J 2 bases short, with 3 bases between. The CDR3 DNA reads TGTGCCAGCACTACTGGGGCCAACGTCCTGACTTTC. Translation: CASTTGANVLTF.

This clonotype was recorded at least ten times. The chain joins TRBV20-1 to TRBJ1-1; a weak D match, TRBD1 (6 bases). Germline assignment: CDR1 DFQATT and CDR2 SNEGSKA (reference sequence). The length of the CDR3 is 15 residues. Trimming took off 7 bases at V and 0 bases at J, with 18 bases between the two ends. CDR3 loop: CSVVGGLGMNTEAFF. Written as DNA, the CDR3 is TGCAGTGTAGTCGGGGGGCTCGGTATGAACACTGAAGCTTTCTTT.

This clonotype was recorded a few times. This chain joins TRBV2 and TRBJ2-2, with 8 bases identical to TRBD1. V lost 7 bases and J lost 4; bases outside the gene matches: 11. This CDR3 is built from 16 residues. The germline CDR1 and CDR2 sequences are SNHLY and FYNNEI. In DNA form, the CDR3 reads TGTGCCAGCACCTCAGGACAGGGAAGGGGCACCGGGGAGCTGTTTTTT. Translation: CASTSGQGRGTGELFF.

This clonotype was counted only a few times. This chain connects TRBV5-4 to TRBJ1-4; D remains ambiguous. The V end lost 2 bases, the J end lost 8 bases, and 13 bases lay between the germline ends. Germline V gene data show CDR1 as SGHNT and CDR2 as YYREEE (reference sequence). The CDR3 is 14 amino acids. This chain's CDR3 is CASSFDGDREKLFF. The CDR3 nucleotides are TGTGCCAGCAGCTTTGACGGGGATCGGGAAAAACTGTTTTTT.

Ten or more counts support this clonotype. The chain carries TRBV14 and TRBJ1-6; D unresolved. CDR3 length: 14 residues. Germline CDR1 is SGHDN and CDR2 is FVKESK. The V end lost 1 base, the J end lost 11 bases, and 12 bases lay between the germline ends. This chain's CDR3 is CASSQVAFPTPLHF. CDR3 DNA: TGTGCCAGCAGCCAAGTTGCTTTCCCGACACCCCTCCACTTT.

About this clonotype itself: One end of the junction is discordant with germline, which a read error may explain. The V gene is TRBV7-2, the J gene TRBJ2-3; D gene unclear. From germline, CDR1 is SGHTA and CDR2 FQGNSA. CDR3 length equals 15 residues. CDR3 nucleotides: TGTGCCAGCAGCTCCGACATTCTTAGCACAGATTCGCAGTATTTT. Protein product: CASSSDILSTDSQYF.

This clonotype was seen more than once but under ten times. The chain employs TRBV21-1 and TRBJ2-4; the listed D gene, TRBD1, was not tested against the DNA. TRBV21-1 constitutes a pseudogene. This CDR3 comprises 19 residues. The CDR3 DNA sequence: TGTGCCAGCAGCAAACCCGGACAGGGGGCCCCGGAAGCCAAAAACATTCAGTACTTC. This gives the protein CASSKPGQGAPEAKNIQYF.

At least ten counts were recorded for this clonotype. The chain carries TRBV3-1 and TRBJ1-5; no definite D call. The V and J ends lost 1 base and 9 bases respectively, with 13 bases between them. The germline V gene has CDR1 LGHDT and CDR2 YNNKEL (reference sequence). This CDR3 has 14 residues. CDR3 DNA sequence: TGTGCCAGCAGCCAAGTGGAACAGCCCCTGCCCCAGCATTTT. It specifies CASSQVEQPLPQHF. Combining the CDR3 with reference TRBV3-1 and TRBJ1-5 gives the whole variable domain DTAVSQTPKYLVTQMGNDKSIKCEQNLGHDTMYWYKQDSKKFLKIMFSYNNKELIINETVPNRFSPKSPDKAHLNLHINSLELGDSAVYFCASSQVEQPLPQHFGDGTRLSIL.

This clonotype has only a few counts. The V and J genes are TRBV4-2 and TRBJ1-5; D remains unclear. Germline loops: CDR1 LGHNA, CDR2 YNFKEQ. The CDR3 loop spans 13 amino acids. V dropped 0 bases and J dropped 6 bases, with 6 bases sitting between them. CDR3: CASSQDIGQPQHF. The CDR3 region has the DNA TGTGCCAGCAGCCAAGATATTGGTCAGCCCCAGCATTTT.

This clonotype came up many times. The chain couples TRBV12-3 or TRBV12-4 to TRBJ2-1, with 11 bases fitting TRBD2. J gave up 3 bases and V 3 bases, and 10 bases lay outside the gene matches. The CDR3 has 18 amino acids. CDR3 sequence (DNA): TGTGCCAGCAGTTTTTTGGCTAGCGGGGGGCTATACTACAATGAGCAGTTCTTC. This codes for CASSFLASGGLYYNEQFF.

This clonotype was observed a handful of times. This chain links TRBV9 with TRBJ2-3, with D possibly being TRBD2 (7 bases). V lost 0 bases to trimming and J lost 2 bases, with 13 bases between them. The CDR3 length is 16 residues. The V gene's germline CDR1 is SGDLS and CDR2 YYNGEE. The CDR3 DNA is TGTGCCAGCAGCGTAGAGGCGGGGGCAGTCACAGATACGCAGTATTTT. Protein sequence: CASSVEAGAVTDTQYF.

This chain uses TRBV10-3 with TRBJ2-3; 8 bases map to TRBD1. Germline lookup yields CDR1 ENHRY and CDR2 SYGVKD. CDR3 length: 14 residues. The J segment lost 5 bases and the V segment lost 6 bases, leaving 7 bases of the junction unmatched. CDR3 sequence: CAIRGQGSRDTQYF. The DNA of the CDR3 is TGTGCCATCAGAGGACAGGGATCCAGAGATACGCAGTATTTT.

Only a few counts were recorded for this clonotype. The junction does not match germline at one end; this may be a read error. The chain carries TRBV28 and TRBJ2-7; 8 bases line up with TRBD1. The CDR3 loop spans 13 amino acids. CDR1 and CDR2 from the germline V gene are MDHEN and SYDVKM. The CDR3 DNA reads TGTGCCAGCAGTTACGGACAGGGCTACGAGCGGTACTTC. It yields the protein CASSYGQGYERYF.

This clonotype was picked up many times. The V gene is TRBV28, the J gene TRBJ1-1; the D gene is possibly TRBD1 (5 bases). V was shortened by 3 bases and J by 2 bases, with 13 bases between the two germline ends. The CDR3 runs to 15 residues. Per germline, CDR1 MDHEN and CDR2 SYDVKM. The CDR3 DNA follows: TGTGCCAGCAGTTTGATAGGGGCCCGTAACACTGAAGCTTTCTTT. Protein product: CASSLIGARNTEAFF.

The chain recombines TRBV27 with TRBJ1-1; D is perhaps TRBD1 (5 bases). V was trimmed by 4 bases and J by 4 bases, leaving 10 bases between them. Per the germline V gene, CDR1 is MNHEY and CDR2 is SMNVEV (reference sequence). The CDR3 is 13 residues long. This chain's CDR3 is CASSWGVGTEAFF. CDR3 nucleotide sequence: TGTGCCAGCAGTTGGGGGGTTGGCACTGAAGCTTTCTTT.

This clonotype was picked up a small number of times. This chain connects TRBV6-1 to TRBJ1-5; D remains ambiguous. Germline V lookup: CDR1 MNHNS, CDR2 SASEGT. The CDR3 totals 17 residues. The V and J ends lost 2 bases and 1 base respectively, with 15 bases between them. CDR3 in DNA: TGTGCCAGCAGTGAATTAATAAGGATGGTAAGCAATCAGCCCCAGCATTTT. Its translation is CASSELIRMVSNQPQHF.

This clonotype appeared many times. The V and J genes are TRBV7-9 and TRBJ2-5; D is uncertain. CDR1 is SEHNR and CDR2 is FQNEAQ in the germline V gene (reference sequence). The CDR3 contains 13 residues. V lost 6 bases and J lost 3, with 11 bases in between. CDR3 loop: CASRNPFKETQYF. Written as DNA, the CDR3 is TGTGCCAGCAGGAACCCTTTTAAAGAGACCCAGTACTTC.

V gene TRBV7-2 combines with J gene TRBJ2-3, with 7 bases matching TRBD2. V was pared by 2 bases and J by 2 bases, with 13 bases of the junction left unmatched. Germline V gives CDR1 SGHTA, CDR2 FQGNSA. This CDR3 contains 18 residues. The CDR3: CASSLIHSSGRITDTQYF. The DNA for the CDR3 is TGTGCCAGCAGCTTAATTCATTCTAGCGGAAGAATCACAGATACGCAGTATTTT.

V and J are TRBV29-1 and TRBJ2-7; D remains unclear. V was cut by 3 bases and J by 2 bases, with 11 bases left in between. In germline, CDR1 is SQVTM, CDR2 ANQGSEA. The CDR3 length is 13 residues. The CDR3: CSVDGPQTYEQYF. CDR3 sequence (DNA): TGCAGCGTTGATGGCCCGCAGACCTACGAGCAGTACTTC.